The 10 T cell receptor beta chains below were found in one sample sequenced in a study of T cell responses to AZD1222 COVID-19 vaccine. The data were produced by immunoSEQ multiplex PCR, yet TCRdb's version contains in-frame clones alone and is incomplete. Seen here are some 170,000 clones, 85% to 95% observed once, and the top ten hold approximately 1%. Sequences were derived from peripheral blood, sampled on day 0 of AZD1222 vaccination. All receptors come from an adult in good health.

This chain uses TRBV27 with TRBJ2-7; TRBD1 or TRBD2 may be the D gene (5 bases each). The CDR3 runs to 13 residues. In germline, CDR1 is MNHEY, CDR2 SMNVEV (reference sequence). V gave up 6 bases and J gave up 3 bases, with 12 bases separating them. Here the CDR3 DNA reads TGTGCCAGCAGCCCCGGGACGGACTACGAGCAGTACTTC. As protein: CASSPGTDYEQYF.

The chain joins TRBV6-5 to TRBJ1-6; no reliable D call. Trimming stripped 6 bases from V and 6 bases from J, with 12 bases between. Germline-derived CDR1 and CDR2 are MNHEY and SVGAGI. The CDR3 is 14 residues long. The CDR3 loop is CASSSGRINSPLHF. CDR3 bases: TGTGCCAGCAGCTCCGGACGGATTAATTCACCCCTCCACTTT.

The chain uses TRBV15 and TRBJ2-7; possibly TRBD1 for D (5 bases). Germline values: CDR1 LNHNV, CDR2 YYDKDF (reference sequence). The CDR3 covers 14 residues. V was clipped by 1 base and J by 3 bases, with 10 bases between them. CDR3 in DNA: TGTGCCACCAGCAGAGGCCCCGACAGCTACGAGCAGTACTTC. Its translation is CATSRGPDSYEQYF.

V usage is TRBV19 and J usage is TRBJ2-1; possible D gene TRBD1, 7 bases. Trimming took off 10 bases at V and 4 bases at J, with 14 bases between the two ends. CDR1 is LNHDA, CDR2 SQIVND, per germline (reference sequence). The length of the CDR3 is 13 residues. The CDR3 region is CATNPGGYNEQFF. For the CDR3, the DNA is TGTGCCACAAATCCAGGGGGGTACAATGAGCAGTTCTTC.

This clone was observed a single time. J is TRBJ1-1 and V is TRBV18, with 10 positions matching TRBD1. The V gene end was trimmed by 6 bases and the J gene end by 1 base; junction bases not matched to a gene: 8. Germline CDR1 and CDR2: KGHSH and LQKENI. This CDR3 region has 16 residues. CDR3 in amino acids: CASSRGDRGANTEAFF. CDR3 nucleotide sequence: TGTGCCAGCTCCCGGGGGGACAGGGGAGCGAACACTGAAGCTTTCTTT. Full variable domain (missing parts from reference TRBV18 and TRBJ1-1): NAGVMQNPRHLVRRRGQEARLRCSPMKGHSHVYWYRQLPEEGLKFMVYLQKENIIDESGMPKERFSAEFPKEGPSILRIQQVVRGDSAAYFCASSRGDRGANTEAFFGQGTRLTVV.

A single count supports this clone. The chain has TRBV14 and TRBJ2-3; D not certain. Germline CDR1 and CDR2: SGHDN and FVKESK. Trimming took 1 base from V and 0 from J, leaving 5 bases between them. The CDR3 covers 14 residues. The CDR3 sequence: CASSQGFSTDTQYF. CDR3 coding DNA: TGTGCCAGCAGCCAAGGTTTTAGCACAGATACGCAGTATTTT.

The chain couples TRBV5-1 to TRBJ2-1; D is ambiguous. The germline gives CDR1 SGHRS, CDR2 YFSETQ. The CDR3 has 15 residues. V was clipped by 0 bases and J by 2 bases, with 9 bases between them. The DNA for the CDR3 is TGCGCCAGCAGCTTGGAGTCAGATACCTACAATGAGCAGTTCTTC. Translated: CASSLESDTYNEQFF.

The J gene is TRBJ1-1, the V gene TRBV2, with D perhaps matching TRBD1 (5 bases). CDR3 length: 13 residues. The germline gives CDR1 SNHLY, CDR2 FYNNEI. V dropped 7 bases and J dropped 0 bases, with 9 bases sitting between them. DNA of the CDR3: TGTGCCAGCATCACGACAGTGAACACTGAAGCTTTCTTT. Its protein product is CASITTVNTEAFF.

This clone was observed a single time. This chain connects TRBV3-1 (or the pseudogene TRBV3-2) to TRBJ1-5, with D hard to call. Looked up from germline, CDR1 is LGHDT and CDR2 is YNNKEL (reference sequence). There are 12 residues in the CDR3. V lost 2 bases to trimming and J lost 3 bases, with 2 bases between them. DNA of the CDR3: TGTGCCAGCAGCCAACCCAATCAGCCCCAGCATTTT. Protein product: CASSQPNQPQHF.

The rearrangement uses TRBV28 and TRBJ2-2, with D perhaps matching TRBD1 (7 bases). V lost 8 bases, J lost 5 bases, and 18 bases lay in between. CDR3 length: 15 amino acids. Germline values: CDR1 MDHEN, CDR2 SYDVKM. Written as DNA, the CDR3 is TGTGCCAGCCGAAGACAGGGAGGAGGAACCGGGGAGCTGTTTTTT. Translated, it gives CASRRQGGGTGELFF.